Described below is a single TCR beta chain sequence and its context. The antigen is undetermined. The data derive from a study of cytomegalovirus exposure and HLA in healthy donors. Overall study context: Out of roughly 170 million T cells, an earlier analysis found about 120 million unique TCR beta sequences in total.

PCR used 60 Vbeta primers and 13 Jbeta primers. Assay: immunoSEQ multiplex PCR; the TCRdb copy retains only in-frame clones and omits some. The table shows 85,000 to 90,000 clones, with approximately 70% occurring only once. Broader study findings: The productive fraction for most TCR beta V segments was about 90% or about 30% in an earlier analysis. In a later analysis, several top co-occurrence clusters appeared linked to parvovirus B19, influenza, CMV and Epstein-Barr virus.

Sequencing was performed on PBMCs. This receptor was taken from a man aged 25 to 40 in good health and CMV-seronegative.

DNA for the CDR3: TGTGCCAGCAGTGATATTGAGGGGGCAAGCTACTCCGAGCAGTACTTC. It encodes CASSDIEGASYSEQYF. This chain links TRBV2 with TRBJ2-7, with TRBD1 matching 7 bases. The junction had 14 bases not matched to a gene; V was cut back by 3 bases and J by 6 bases. Germline V CDR1 and CDR2: SNHLY, FYNNEI. CDR3 length equals 16 residues. The full variable domain, rest sourced from reference TRBV2 and TRBJ2-7, is EPEVTQTPSHQVTQMGQEVILRCVPISNHLYFYWYRQILGQKVEFLVSFYNNEISEKSEIFDDQFSVERPDGSNFTLKIRSTKLEDSAMYFCASSDIEGASYSEQYFGPGTRLTVT.